Each of the 7 T cell receptor beta chains below was sequenced from the same sample in a study of T cell repertoires in cytomegalovirus infection (dated by TCRdb to between 2018 and 2021). The antigens these receptors bind are not known. This sample was sequenced with an Illumina HiSeq 1500. The public reads were reprocessed in TCRdb via fastp at Q25 and MiXCR, keeping in-frame beta chains. CDR3 protein sequences are deduplicated, and each keeps its most common genes and DNA. Within this sample are 310,000 or so distinct CDR3 sequences, with roughly 25% of them counted one time only. The top ten clones comprise roughly 13% of the sample. This sample's treatment or condition label indicates: in vitro stimulation with specific CMV peptide epitopes to enrich CMV-specific T cells. The material sequenced was cultured PBMCs, taken from culture after CMV antigen stimulation. The origin of the receptors is a human donor in good health (CMV status not recorded). Some clones in this sample may be carry-over from other donors' samples.

This chain links TRBV20-1 with TRBJ1-2; a possible D gene is TRBD1 (6 bases). V was shortened by 3 bases and J by 5 bases, with 10 bases between the two germline ends. CDR1 and CDR2 from the germline V gene are DFQATT and SNEGSKA (reference sequence). This CDR3 spans 12 amino acids. CDR3 residues: CSASDRIYGYTF. The DNA for the CDR3 is TGCAGTGCTAGCGACAGGATTTATGGCTACACCTTC.

This clonotype was picked up a small number of times. The genes are TRBV19 and TRBJ2-2; TRBD2 aligns across 10 bases. Germline CDR1 reads LNHDA; CDR2 reads SQIVND (reference sequence). V shed 9 bases, J shed 2 bases, and the junction held 9 bases outside the gene matches. The CDR3 contains 16 residues. In DNA form, the CDR3 reads TGTGCCAGCCTCCAGCGGGAGGGACCCAACACCGGGGAGCTGTTTTTT. It yields the protein CASLQREGPNTGELFF.

The chain carries TRBV5-1 and TRBJ2-5, with TRBD1 matching over 8 bases. The CDR3 runs 16 residues. With V trimmed by 0 bases and J by 2 bases, 6 bases remained unmatched. Looked up from germline, CDR1 is SGHRS and CDR2 is YFSETQ. CDR3 in amino acids: CASSLEGHRGQETQYF. CDR3 DNA: TGCGCCAGCAGCTTGGAGGGGCACAGGGGGCAAGAGACCCAGTACTTC.

The chain joins TRBV28 to TRBJ2-1, with 12 bases aligning to TRBD2. CDR3 length equals 14 residues. Trimming removed 10 bases from V and 10 bases from J; junction bases left unmatched: 11. CDR1 is MDHEN and CDR2 is SYDVKM in the germline V gene. This chain's CDR3 is CATWATSGRREQFF. For the CDR3, the DNA is TGTGCCACCTGGGCGACTAGCGGGAGACGGGAGCAGTTCTTC.

This chain joins TRBV19 and TRBJ1-1, with D hard to call. Germline loops: CDR1 LNHDA, CDR2 SQIVND (reference sequence). V was pared by 7 bases and J by 0 bases, with 12 bases between. This CDR3 is 14 amino acids long. This CDR3 reads CASIPLGLNTEAFF. DNA for the CDR3: TGTGCCAGTATCCCCTTGGGCTTGAACACTGAAGCTTTCTTT.

This chain connects TRBV12-3 or TRBV12-4 to TRBJ2-7; D remains unclear. V lost 5 bases, J lost 5 bases, and 16 bases lay in between. The CDR3 sequence is 14 residues long. CDR3 sequence reads: CASSPWQVTHEQYF. The CDR3 nucleotides read TGTGCCAGCAGTCCCTGGCAGGTAACACACGAGCAGTACTTC.

In its sample, this clonotype was seen many times. CDR3 sequence: CSAGGSLPYNEQFF. CDR3 nucleotide sequence: TGCAGTGCGGGCGGAAGCTTGCCTTACAATGAGCAGTTCTTC. This chain connects TRBV20-1 to TRBJ2-1; D not resolved. The germline gives CDR1 DFQATT, CDR2 SNEGSKA (reference sequence). Trimming took 6 bases from V and 4 from J, leaving 16 bases between them. This CDR3 has 14 amino acids.